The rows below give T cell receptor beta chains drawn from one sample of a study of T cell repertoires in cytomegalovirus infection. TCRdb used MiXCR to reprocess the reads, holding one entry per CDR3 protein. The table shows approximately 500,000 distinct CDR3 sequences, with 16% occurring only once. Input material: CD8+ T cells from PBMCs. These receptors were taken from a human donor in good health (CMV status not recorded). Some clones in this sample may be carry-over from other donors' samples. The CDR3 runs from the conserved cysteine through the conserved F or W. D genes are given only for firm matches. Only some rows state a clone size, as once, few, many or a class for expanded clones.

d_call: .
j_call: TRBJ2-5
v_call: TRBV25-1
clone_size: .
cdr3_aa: CASIGGRGQETQYF
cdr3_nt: TGTGCCAGCATTGGTGGCAGGGGCCAAGAGACCCAGTACTTC

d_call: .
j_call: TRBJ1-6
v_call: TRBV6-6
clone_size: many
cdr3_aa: CASSYSGQGKNSPLHF
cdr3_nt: TGTGCCAGCAGTTACTCCGGGCAGGGGAAGAATTCACCCCTCCACTTT

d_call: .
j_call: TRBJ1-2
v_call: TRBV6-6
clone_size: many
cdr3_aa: CASSYSTNNYGYTF
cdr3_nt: TGTGCCAGCAGTTACTCGACAAATAACTATGGCTACACCTTC

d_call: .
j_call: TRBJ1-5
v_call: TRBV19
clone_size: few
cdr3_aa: CASSIDPENQPQHF
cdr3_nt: TGTGCCAGTAGTATAGATCCAGAAAATCAGCCCCAGCATTTT

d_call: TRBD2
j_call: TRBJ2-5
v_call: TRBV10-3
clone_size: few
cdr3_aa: CAISEPRGAETQYF
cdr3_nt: TGTGCCATCAGTGAGCCGCGGGGGGCAGAGACCCAGTACTTC

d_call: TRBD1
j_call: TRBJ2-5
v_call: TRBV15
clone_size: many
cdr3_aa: CATSGTGGGSQETQYF
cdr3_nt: TGTGCCACCAGCGGGACAGGGGGAGGGAGCCAAGAGACCCAGTACTTC

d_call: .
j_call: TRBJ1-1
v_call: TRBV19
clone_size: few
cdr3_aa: CASTTGQMNTEAFF
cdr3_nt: TGTGCCAGTACCACCGGACAGATGAACACTGAAGCTTTCTTT

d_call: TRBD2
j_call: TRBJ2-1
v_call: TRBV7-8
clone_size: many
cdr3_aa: CASSLAPGGLAVNNEQFF
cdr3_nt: TGTGCCAGCAGCTTAGCACCCGGAGGACTAGCGGTCAACAATGAGCAGTTCTTC

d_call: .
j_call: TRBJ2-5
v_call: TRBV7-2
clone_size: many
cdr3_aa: CASSSPPLETQYF
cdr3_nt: TGTGCCAGCAGCTCCCCCCCACTAGAGACCCAGTACTTC

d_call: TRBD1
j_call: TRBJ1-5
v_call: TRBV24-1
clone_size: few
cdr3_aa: CATSDQGAFQPQHF
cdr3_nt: TGTGCCACCAGTGATCAGGGGGCTTTTCAGCCCCAGCATTTT

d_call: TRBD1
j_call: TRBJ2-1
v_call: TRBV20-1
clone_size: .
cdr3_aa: CSARDRGQPNEQFF
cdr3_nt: TGCAGTGCTAGGGACAGGGGCCAACCAAATGAGCAGTTCTTC

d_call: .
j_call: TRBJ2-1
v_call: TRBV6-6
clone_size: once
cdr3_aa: CASSLGGNELFF
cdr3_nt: TGTGCCAGCAGTTTGGGCGGCAATGAGCTGTTCTTC

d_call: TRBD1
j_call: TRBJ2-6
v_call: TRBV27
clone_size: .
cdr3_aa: CASRGQSYSGANVLTF
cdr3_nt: TGTGCCAGCAGGGGACAGTCCTACTCTGGGGCCAACGTCCTGACTTTC

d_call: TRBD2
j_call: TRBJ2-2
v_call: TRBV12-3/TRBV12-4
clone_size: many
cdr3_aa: CASSPSAGGRILQNTGELFF
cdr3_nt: TGTGCCAGCAGTCCCTCGGCGGGGGGGCGGATTTTGCAGAACACCGGGGAGCTGTTTTTT

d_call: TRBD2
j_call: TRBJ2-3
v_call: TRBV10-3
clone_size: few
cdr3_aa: CAILSGSGDTQYF
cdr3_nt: TGTGCCATCCTTAGCGGGAGCGGAGATACGCAGTATTTT

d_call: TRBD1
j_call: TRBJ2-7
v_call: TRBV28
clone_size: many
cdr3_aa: CASSQPGQGYEQYF
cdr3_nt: TGTGCCAGCAGTCAACCGGGACAGGGTTACGAGCAGTACTTC

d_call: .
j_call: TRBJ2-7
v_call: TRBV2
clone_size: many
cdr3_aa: CASTPRPGVGVLSYEQYF
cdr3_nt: TGTGCCAGCACCCCCCGGCCTGGCGTCGGGGTCCTCTCCTACGAGCAGTACTTC

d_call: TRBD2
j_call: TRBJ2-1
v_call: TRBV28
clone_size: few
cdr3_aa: CASSPRAGTTEQFF
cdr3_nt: TGTGCCAGCAGTCCACGGGCGGGGACTACTGAGCAGTTCTTC

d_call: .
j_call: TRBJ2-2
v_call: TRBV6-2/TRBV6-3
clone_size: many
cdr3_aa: CASIPDNGLAGELFF
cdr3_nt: TGTGCCAGCATTCCCGATAACGGGCTGGCCGGGGAGCTGTTTTTT

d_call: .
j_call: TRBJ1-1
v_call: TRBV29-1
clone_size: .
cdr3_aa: CSVGPGGEAFF
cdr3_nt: TGCAGCGTCGGCCCGGGGGGAGAAGCTTTCTTT

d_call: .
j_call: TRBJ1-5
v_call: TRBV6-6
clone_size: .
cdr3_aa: CASSYSNEFNQPQHF
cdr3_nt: TGTGCCAGCAGTTACTCGAACGAGTTCAATCAGCCCCAGCATTTT

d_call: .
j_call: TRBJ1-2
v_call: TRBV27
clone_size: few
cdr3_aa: CASSSFGDGYTF
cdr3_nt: TGTGCCAGCAGCTCCTTTGGAGATGGCTACACCTTC

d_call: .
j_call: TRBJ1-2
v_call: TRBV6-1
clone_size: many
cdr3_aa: CASIIQGRNGYTF
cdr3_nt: TGTGCCAGCATCATCCAGGGGAGGAATGGCTACACCTTC

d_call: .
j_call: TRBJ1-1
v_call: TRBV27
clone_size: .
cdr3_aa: CASSLFKGLNTEAFF
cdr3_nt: TGTGCCAGCAGTTTATTTAAGGGTTTGAACACTGAAGCTTTCTTT

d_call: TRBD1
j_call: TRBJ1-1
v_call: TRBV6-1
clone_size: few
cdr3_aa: CASSEAPDRAEAFF
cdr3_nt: TGTGCCAGCAGTGAAGCCCCTGACAGGGCCGAAGCTTTCTTT

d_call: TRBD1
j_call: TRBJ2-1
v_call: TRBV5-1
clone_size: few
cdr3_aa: CASSFFPGTGTNEQFF
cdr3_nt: TGCGCCAGCAGCTTTTTCCCCGGGACAGGCACTAATGAGCAGTTCTTC

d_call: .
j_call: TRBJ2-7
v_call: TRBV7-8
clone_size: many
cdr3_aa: CASSPTGSAYEQYF
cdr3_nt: TGTGCCAGCAGCCCGACAGGTAGCGCCTACGAGCAGTACTTC

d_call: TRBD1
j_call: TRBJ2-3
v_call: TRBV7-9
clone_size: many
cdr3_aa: CASSSTPGQGQNTQYF
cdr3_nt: TGTGCCAGCAGCTCGACACCGGGACAGGGGCAAAATACGCAGTATTTT

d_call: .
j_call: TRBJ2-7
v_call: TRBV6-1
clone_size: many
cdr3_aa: CASSEKRGIYEQYF
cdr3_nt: TGTGCCAGCAGTGAAAAACGGGGCATCTACGAGCAGTACTTC

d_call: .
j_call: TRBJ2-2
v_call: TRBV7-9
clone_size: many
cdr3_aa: CASSLGGMKSSLDRELFF
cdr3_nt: TGTGCCAGCAGCTTAGGGGGTATGAAGTCCTCTCTGGATAGGGAGCTGTTTTTT

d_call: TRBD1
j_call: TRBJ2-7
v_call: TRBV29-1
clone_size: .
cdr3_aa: CSASRTGSYEQYF
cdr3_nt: TGCAGCGCGAGTCGGACAGGGTCCTACGAGCAGTACTTC

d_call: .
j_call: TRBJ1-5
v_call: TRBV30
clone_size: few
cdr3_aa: CAWIPQCRVVQPQHF
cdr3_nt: TGTGCCTGGATACCACAGTGCAGGGTGGTTCAGCCCCAGCATTTT

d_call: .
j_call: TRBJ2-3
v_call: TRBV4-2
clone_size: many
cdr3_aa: CASSQEALRLSTDTQYF
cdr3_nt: TGTGCCAGCAGCCAAGAAGCCTTGAGGTTAAGCACAGATACGCAGTATTTT

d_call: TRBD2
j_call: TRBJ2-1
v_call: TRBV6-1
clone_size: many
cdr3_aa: CASSERKSWGGSNEQFF
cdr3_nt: TGTGCCAGCAGTGAAAGAAAGTCCTGGGGCGGGAGTAATGAGCAGTTCTTC

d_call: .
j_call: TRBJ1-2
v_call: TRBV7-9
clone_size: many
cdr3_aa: CASSHSLRGNYGYTF
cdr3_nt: TGTGCCAGCAGCCACAGTCTGCGGGGAAACTATGGCTACACCTTC

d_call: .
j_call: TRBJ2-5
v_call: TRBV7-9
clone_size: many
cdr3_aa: CASSFGAQETQYF
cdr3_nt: TGTGCCAGCAGCTTCGGGGCTCAAGAGACCCAGTACTTC

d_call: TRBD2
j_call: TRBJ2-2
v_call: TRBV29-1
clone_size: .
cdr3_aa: CSVEEEGVAGSTGELFF
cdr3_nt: TGCAGCGTTGAAGAGGAGGGCGTAGCGGGAAGCACCGGGGAGCTGTTTTTT

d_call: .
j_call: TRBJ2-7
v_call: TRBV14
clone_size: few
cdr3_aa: CASSQEVSEGVGLKPYEQYF
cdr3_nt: TGTGCCAGCAGCCAAGAGGTCAGTGAAGGAGTGGGACTGAAACCCTACGAGCAGTACTTC

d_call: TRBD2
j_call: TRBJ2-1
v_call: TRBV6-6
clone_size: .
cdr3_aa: CASSPRNGRGFNEQFF
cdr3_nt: TGTGCCAGCAGTCCTCGGAACGGGAGGGGTTTTAATGAGCAGTTCTTC

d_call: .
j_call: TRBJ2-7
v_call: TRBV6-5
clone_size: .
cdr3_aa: CTSRPDGTVSYEQYF
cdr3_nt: TGTACCAGCAGACCAGACGGGACTGTCTCCTACGAGCAGTACTTC

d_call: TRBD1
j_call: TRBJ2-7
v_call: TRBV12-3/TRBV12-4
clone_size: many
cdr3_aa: CASSARDRGLEEQYF
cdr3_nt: TGTGCCAGCAGTGCCCGGGACAGGGGGTTGGAGGAGCAGTACTTC

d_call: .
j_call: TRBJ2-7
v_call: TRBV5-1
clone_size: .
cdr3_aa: CASSFDSSANYEQYF
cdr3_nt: TGCGCCAGCAGCTTCGACTCTAGCGCGAACTACGAGCAGTACTTC

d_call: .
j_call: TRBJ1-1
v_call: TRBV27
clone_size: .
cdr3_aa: CASSFQEGPEAFF
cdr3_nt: TGTGCCAGCAGTTTCCAGGAGGGCCCTGAAGCTTTCTTT

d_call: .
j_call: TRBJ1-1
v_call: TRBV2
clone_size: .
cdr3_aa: CAGGAKMNTEAFF
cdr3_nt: TGTGCCGGGGGGGCGAAGATGAACACTGAAGCTTTCTTT

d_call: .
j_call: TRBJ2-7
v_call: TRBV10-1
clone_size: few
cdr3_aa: CASSETGFPFSYEQYF
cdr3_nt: TGCGCCAGCAGTGAGACAGGGTTCCCCTTCTCCTACGAGCAGTACTTC

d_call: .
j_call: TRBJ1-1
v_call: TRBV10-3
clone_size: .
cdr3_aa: CAISESTHGPNTEAFF
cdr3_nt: TGTGCCATCAGTGAGTCGACTCATGGCCCGAACACTGAAGCTTTCTTT

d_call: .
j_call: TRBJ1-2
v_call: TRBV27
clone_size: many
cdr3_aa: CASSLTRETRRYYGYTF
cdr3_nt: TGTGCCAGCAGTTTAACCAGGGAGACCCGTCGATACTATGGCTACACCTTC

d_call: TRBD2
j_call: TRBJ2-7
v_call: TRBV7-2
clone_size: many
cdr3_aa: CASRGTSGGRRHEQYF
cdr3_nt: TGTGCCAGCAGAGGGACTAGCGGGGGCCGTAGGCACGAGCAGTACTTC

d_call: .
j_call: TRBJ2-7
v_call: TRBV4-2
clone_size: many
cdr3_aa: CASSQWQGHLRYEQYF
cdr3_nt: TGTGCCAGCAGCCAATGGCAGGGGCATTTACGGTACGAGCAGTACTTC

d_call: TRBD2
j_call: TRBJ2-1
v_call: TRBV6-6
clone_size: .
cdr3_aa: CASRPLDRIGTSGSMNEQFF
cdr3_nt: TGTGCCAGCAGACCCCTCGACAGGATCGGGACTAGCGGGAGTATGAATGAGCAGTTCTTC

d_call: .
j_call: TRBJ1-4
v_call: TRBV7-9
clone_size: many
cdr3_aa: CASSPRQNNEKLFF
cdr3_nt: TGTGCCAGCAGCCCACGACAGAATAATGAAAAACTGTTTTTT

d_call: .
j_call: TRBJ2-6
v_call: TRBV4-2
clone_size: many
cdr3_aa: CASSQDHGRHSGANVLTF
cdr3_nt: TGTGCCAGCAGCCAAGATCATGGCAGACACTCTGGGGCCAACGTCCTGACTTTC

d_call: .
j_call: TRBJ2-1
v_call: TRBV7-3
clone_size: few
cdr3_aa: CASSLRSGPSSYNEQFF
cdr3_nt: TGTGCCAGCAGCTTAAGGAGCGGGCCCAGCTCCTACAATGAGCAGTTCTTC

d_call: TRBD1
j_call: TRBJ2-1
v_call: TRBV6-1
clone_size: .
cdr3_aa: CASSLRRDRYLPHYNEQFF
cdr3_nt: TGTGCCAGCAGCCTACGACGGGACAGATATTTACCACATTACAATGAGCAGTTCTTC

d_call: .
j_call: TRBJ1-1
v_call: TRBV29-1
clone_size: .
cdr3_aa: CSGKGRLEAFF
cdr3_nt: TGCAGCGGCAAAGGACGGCTGGAAGCTTTCTTT

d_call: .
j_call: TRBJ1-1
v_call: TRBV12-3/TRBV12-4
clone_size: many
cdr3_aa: CASSFSRGNTEAFF
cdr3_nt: TGTGCCAGCAGTTTTTCTAGGGGAAACACTGAAGCTTTCTTT

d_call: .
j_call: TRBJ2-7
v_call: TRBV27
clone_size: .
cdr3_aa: CASSLSYSNTRYEQYF
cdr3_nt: TGTGCCAGCAGTTTATCCTACAGCAATACCCGCTACGAGCAGTACTTC

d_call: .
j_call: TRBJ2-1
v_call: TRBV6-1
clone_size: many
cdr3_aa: CASSEEWGLDDEQFF
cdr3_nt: TGTGCCAGCAGTGAAGAGTGGGGGCTAGACGATGAGCAGTTCTTC

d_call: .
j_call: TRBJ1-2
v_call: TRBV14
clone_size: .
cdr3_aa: CASSFLGDGNYGYTF
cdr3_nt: TGTGCCAGCAGCTTCCTCGGGGACGGAAACTATGGCTACACCTTC

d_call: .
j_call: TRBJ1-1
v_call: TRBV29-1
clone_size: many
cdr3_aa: CSVFKRGNTEAFF
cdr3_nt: TGCAGCGTGTTCAAGAGGGGGAACACTGAAGCTTTCTTT